The clone carrying this T cell receptor beta chain showed up just once. Its antigen is still unknown. Researchers reported that CD8 memory united CD45RO+ cells with CCR7-negative CD45RA+ TemRA cells. Deep-level assay runs were performed. Generated by immunoSEQ multiplex PCR, the TCRdb table keeps only in-frame clones and is missing some. The profile shows over 95,000 clones, approximately 70% of them singletons. Looked up from germline, CDR1 is PRHDT and CDR2 is FYEKMQ (reference sequence). The V and J ends lost 8 bases and 3 bases respectively, with 14 bases between them. This CDR3 comprises 14 residues. This sample is part of a study of shared clonotypes between healthy human individuals. Points from the study as a whole: Naive subsets generally had larger estimated richness than memory subsets.

The TCR comes from a woman in her 30s in good health. V gene TRBV13 combines with J gene TRBJ1-3; weak D call: TRBD1 (5 bases). Sequenced input: memory CD8+ T cells sorted from blood. Subset: CD45RO+ cells pooled with CCR7-negative TemRA cells. In DNA, the CDR3 is TGTGCCAGCGCCGGAGGGGCGAGTGGAAACACCATATATTTT. It translates to CASAGGASGNTIYF.